The 9 T cell receptor beta chains presented below share a single source sample, sequenced in a study of blood T cell repertoires in COVID-19 (dated by TCRdb to 2018 to 2021). Library preparation used the immunoSEQ multiplex PCR assay. Drawn from immuneACCESS, this table holds only the in-frame rearrangements with V and J called that TCRdb kept. Clones are partly lost; checked studies trace under half to an unresolved V gene and leave the rest unexplained. This sample is represented by approximately 40,000 clones; roughly 87% of them were singletons. The ten largest clonotypes hold around 5.1% of the sample. The specimen sequenced was peripheral blood. The receptors stem from a man in his sixties with COVID-19, enrolled during active disease.

V gene TRBV19 combines with J gene TRBJ2-3, with TRBD1 matching over 10 bases. Losses at the gene ends were 8 bases for V and 0 bases for J; bases not matched to a gene: 2. Per germline, CDR1 LNHDA and CDR2 SQIVND (reference sequence). The CDR3 consists of 14 residues. The CDR3 coding sequence is TGTGCCAGTCGGGACAGGGGAAGCACAGATACGCAGTATTTT. Residues: CASRDRGSTDTQYF.

The chain carries TRBV19 and TRBJ1-2; 7 bases line up with TRBD1. CDR3 length: 14 residues. From germline, CDR1 is LNHDA and CDR2 SQIVND (reference sequence). Unmatched junction bases numbered 10, after V lost 7 bases and J lost 5 bases. CDR3 sequence: CASKEGAAAYGYTF. The DNA of the CDR3 is TGTGCCAGTAAAGAGGGGGCGGCGGCGTATGGCTACACCTTC.

The chain uses TRBV11-3 and TRBJ2-4; TRBD1 might be the D (5 bases). Germline loops: CDR1 SGHNT, CDR2 YENEEA. This CDR3 is built from 16 residues. The ends were cut back, 6 bases at V and 1 base at J, with 16 bases in the middle. DNA of the CDR3: TGTGCCAGCAGTTTCGGCGGAACAGGCGCCAAAAACATTCAGTACTTC. This sequence encodes CASSFGGTGAKNIQYF.

In this sample, this clone turned up once. This rearrangement joins TRBV7-9 to TRBJ2-3; 9 nucleotides match TRBD1. Trimming cost V 5 bases and J 3 bases; bases outside gene matches: 6. CDR1 is SEHNR and CDR2 is FQNEAQ in the germline V gene (reference sequence). The CDR3 is made up of 15 amino acids. In DNA, the CDR3 is TGTGCCAGCAGCCCCGGGACAGGGATTACAGATACGCAGTATTTT. Its protein is CASSPGTGITDTQYF.

This clone was observed a single time. This chain connects TRBV28 to TRBJ1-1; 10 bases map to TRBD1. Germline assignment: CDR1 MDHEN and CDR2 SYDVKM. This CDR3 spans 15 amino acids. V was pared by 6 bases and J by 3 bases, with 7 bases of the junction left unmatched. The CDR3 here is CASRWGQGSHTEAFF. CDR3 DNA: TGTGCCAGCAGGTGGGGACAGGGGTCCCACACTGAAGCTTTCTTT. Full variable domain (missing parts from reference TRBV28 and TRBJ1-1): DVKVTQSSRYLVKRTGEKVFLECVQDMDHENMFWYRQDPGLGLRLIYFSYDVKMKEKGDIPEGYSVSREKKERFSLILESASTNQTSMYLCASRWGQGSHTEAFFGQGTRLTVV.

The V and J genes are TRBV27 and TRBJ1-2; no clear D gene. This CDR3 has 14 residues. V shed 5 bases and J shed 7 bases, with 17 bases lying between them. CDR1 is MNHEY and CDR2 is SMNVEV in the germline V gene (reference sequence). In DNA, the CDR3 is TGTGCCAGCAGTCTAAACACCGACCCAGGTGGCTACACCTTC. This gives the protein CASSLNTDPGGYTF.

The chain links TRBV28 to TRBJ1-5, with D perhaps TRBD1 (6 bases). The V end was cut by 4 bases, the J end by 5 bases, with 18 bases between. Germline CDR1 and CDR2: MDHEN and SYDVKM. The CDR3 spans 16 residues. The chain's CDR3 is CASSSPSSEGDQPQHF. The CDR3 region has the DNA TGTGCCAGCAGTTCCCCGAGCAGTGAGGGGGATCAGCCCCAGCATTTT.

The chain employs TRBV5-5 and TRBJ1-2, with 11 bases aligning to TRBD1. V lost 2 bases and J lost 8; bases outside the gene matches: 8. This CDR3 is 15 amino acids long. Germline V gene lookup returns CDR1 SGHKS and CDR2 YYEKEE (reference sequence). The CDR3 spells CASSLSPGQGGGYTF. As DNA, the CDR3 is TGTGCCAGCAGCTTATCTCCGGGACAGGGGGGCGGCTACACCTTC.

In DNA, the CDR3 is TGCGCCAGCAGCTTGATGGGGCAGGCCGCAGGGGAGACCCAGTACTTC. Its protein product is CASSLMGQAAGETQYF. This sequence joins TRBV5-1 and TRBJ2-5; tentatively, D is TRBD1 (5 bases). Trimming left V 1 base short and J 5 bases short, with 18 bases between. The V gene's germline CDR1 is SGHRS and CDR2 YFSETQ. The length of the CDR3 is 16 residues.